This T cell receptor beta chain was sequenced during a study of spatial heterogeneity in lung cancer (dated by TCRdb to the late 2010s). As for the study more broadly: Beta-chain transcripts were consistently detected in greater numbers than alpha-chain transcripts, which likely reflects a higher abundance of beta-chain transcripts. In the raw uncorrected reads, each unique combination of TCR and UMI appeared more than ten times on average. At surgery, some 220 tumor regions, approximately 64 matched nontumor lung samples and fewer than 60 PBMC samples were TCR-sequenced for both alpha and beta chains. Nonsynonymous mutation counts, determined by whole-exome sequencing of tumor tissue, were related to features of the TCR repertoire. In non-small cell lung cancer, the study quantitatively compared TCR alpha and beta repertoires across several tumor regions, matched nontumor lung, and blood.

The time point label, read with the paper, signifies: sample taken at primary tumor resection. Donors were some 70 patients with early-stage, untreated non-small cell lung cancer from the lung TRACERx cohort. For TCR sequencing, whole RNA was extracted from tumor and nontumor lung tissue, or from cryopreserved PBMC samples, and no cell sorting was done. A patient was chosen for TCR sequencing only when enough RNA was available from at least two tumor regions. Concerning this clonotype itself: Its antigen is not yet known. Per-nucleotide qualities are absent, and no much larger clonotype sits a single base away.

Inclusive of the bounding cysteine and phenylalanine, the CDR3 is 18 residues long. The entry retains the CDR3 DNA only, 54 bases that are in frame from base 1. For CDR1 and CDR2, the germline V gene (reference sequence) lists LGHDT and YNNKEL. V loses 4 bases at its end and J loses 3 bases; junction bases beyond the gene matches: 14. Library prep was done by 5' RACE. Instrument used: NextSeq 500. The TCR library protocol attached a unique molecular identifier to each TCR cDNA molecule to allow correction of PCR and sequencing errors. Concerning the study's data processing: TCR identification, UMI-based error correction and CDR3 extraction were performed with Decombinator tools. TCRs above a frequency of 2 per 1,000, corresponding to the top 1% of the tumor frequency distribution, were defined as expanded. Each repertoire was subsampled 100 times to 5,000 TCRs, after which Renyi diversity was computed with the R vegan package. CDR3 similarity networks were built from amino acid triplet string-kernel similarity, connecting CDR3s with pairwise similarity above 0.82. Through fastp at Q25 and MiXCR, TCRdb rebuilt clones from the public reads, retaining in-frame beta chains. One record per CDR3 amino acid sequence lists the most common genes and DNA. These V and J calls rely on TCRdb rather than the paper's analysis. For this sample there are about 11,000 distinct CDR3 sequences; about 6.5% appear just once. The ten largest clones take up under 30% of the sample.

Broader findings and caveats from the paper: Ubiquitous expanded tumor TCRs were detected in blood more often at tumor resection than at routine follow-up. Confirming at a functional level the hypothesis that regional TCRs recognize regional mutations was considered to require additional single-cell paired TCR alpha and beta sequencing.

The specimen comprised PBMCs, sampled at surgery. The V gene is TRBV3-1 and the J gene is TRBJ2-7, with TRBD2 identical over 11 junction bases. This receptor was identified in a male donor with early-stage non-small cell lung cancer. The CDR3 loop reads CASSPLPLAGAWIYEQYF. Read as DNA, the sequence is TGTGCCAGCAGCCCACTCCCACTAGCGGGAGCATGGATCTACGAGCAGTACTTC.